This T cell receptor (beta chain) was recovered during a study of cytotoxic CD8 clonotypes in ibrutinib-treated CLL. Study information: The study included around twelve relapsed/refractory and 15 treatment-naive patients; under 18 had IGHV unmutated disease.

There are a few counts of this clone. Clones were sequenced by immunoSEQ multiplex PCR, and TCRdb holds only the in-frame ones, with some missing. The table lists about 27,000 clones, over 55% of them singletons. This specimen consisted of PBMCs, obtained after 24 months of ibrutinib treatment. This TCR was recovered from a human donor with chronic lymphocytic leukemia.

The CDR3 DNA reads as TGCAGCGTGCGGAAGAACACTGAAGCTTTCTTT. It translates to CSVRKNTEAFF. The chain joins TRBV29-1 to TRBJ1-1; unclear D gene. The V gene's germline CDR1 is SQVTM and CDR2 ANQGSEA. V lost 6 bases and J lost 1, with 6 bases in between. CDR3 length equals 11 residues.